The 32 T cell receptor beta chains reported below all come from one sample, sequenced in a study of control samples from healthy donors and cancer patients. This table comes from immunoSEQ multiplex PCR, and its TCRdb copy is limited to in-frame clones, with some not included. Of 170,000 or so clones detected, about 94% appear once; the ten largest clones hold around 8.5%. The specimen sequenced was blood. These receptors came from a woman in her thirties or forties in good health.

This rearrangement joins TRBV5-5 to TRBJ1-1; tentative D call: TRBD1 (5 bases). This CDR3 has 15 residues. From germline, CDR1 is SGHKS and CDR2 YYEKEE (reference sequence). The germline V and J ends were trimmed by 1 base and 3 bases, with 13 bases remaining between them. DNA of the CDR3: TGTGCCAGCAGCTTGAGGGTAGGGGTCGACACTGAAGCTTTCTTT. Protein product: CASSLRVGVDTEAFF.

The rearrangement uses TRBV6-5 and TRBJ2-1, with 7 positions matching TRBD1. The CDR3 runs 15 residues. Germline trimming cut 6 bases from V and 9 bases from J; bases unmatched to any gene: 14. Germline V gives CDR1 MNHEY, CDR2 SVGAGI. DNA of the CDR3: TGTGCCAGCAGAATAGGGGGCTCTACGTTGGGTGAGCAGTTCTTC. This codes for CASRIGGSTLGEQFF.

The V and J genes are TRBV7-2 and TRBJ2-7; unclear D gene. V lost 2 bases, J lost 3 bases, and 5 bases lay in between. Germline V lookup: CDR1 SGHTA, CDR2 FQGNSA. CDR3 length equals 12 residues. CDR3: CASSLNGYEQYF. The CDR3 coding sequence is TGTGCCAGCAGCTTAAACGGCTACGAGCAGTACTTC. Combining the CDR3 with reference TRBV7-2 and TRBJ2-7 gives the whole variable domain GAGVSQSPSNKVTEKGKDVELRCDPISGHTALYWYRQSLGQGLEFLIYFQGNSAPDKSGLPSDRFSAERTGGSVSTLTIQRTQQEDSAVYLCASSLNGYEQYFGPGTRLTVT.

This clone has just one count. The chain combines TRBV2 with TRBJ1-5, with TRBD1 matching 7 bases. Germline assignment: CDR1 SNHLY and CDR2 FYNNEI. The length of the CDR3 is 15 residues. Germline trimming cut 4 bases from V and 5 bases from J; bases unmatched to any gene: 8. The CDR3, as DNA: TGTGCCAGCAGTGTTTCTCCAGGGGGGCATCAGCCCCAGCATTTT. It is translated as CASSVSPGGHQPQHF.

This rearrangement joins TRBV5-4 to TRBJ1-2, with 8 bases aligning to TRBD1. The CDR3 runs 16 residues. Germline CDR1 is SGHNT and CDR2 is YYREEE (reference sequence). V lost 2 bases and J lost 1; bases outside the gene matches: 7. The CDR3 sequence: CASSFTTGGLNYGYTF. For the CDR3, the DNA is TGTGCCAGCAGCTTTACTACAGGGGGTCTTAACTATGGCTACACCTTC. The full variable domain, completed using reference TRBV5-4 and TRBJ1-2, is ETGVTQSPTHLIKTRGQQVTLRCSSQSGHNTVSWYQQALGQGPQFIFQYYREEENGRGNFPPRFSGLQFPNYSSELNVNALELDDSALYLCASSFTTGGLNYGYTFGSGTRLTVV.

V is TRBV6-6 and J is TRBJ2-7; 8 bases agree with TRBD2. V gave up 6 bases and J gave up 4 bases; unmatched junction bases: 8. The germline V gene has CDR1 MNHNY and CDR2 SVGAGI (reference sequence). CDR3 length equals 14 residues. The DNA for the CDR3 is TGTGCCAGCAGAAGCGGGGGCTCCCTTTACGAGCAGTACTTC. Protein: CASRSGGSLYEQYF.

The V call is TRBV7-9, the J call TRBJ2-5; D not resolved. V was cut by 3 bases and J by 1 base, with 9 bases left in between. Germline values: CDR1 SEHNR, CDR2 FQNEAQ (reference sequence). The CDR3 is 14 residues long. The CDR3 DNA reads TGTGCCAGCAGCTTGGGCGCAATCCAAGAGACCCAGTACTTC. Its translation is CASSLGAIQETQYF.

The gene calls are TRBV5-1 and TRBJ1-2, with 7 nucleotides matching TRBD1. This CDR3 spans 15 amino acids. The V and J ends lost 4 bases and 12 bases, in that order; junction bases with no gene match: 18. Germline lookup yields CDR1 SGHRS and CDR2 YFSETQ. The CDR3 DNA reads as TGCGCCAGCAGCGGTACAGGGGAGGGCAGTTCGGTTGACACCTTC. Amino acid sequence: CASSGTGEGSSVDTF.

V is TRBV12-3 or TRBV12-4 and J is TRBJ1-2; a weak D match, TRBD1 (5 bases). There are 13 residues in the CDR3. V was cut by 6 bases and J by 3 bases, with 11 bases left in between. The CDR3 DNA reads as TGTGCCAGCAGCAACCAGGGCTACTATGGCTACACCTTC. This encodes CASSNQGYYGYTF.

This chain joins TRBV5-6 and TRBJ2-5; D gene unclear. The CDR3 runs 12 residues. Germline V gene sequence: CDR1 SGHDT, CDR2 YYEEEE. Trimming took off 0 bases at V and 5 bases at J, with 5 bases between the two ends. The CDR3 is CASSLAVETQYF. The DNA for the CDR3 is TGTGCCAGCAGCTTGGCGGTTGAGACCCAGTACTTC.

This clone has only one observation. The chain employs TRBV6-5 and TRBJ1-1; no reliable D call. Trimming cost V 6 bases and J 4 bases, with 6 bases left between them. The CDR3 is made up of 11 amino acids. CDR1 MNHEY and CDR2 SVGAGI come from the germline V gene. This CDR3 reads CASRRSTEAFF. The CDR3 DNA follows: TGTGCCAGCAGGAGGAGCACTGAAGCTTTCTTT.

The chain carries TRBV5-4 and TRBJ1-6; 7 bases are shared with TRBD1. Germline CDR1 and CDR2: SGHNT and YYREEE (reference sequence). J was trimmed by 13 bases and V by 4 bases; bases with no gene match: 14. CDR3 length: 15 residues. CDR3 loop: CASSPGGSAPRPLHF. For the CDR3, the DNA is TGTGCCAGCAGCCCAGGGGGGTCGGCCCCCAGGCCCCTCCACTTT.

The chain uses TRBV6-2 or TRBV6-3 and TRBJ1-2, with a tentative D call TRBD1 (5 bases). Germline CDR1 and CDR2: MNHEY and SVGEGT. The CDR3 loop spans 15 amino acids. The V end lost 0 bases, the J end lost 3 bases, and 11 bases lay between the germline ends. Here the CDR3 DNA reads TGTGCCAGCAGTTACTCGTCGAGGGGCCACTATGGCTACACCTTC. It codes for CASSYSSRGHYGYTF.

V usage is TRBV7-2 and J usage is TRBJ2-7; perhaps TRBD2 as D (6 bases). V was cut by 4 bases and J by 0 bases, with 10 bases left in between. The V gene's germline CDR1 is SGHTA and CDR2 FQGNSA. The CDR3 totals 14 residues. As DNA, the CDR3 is TGTGCCAGCAGCTATCCCGGGAGCTCCTACGAGCAGTACTTC. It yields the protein CASSYPGSSYEQYF.

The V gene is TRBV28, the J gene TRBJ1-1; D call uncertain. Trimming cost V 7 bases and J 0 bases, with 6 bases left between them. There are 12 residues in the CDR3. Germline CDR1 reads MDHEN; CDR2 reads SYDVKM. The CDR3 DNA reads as TGTGCCAGCATTCAGATGAACACTGAAGCTTTCTTT. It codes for CASIQMNTEAFF.

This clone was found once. In DNA, the CDR3 is TGTGCCAGCAGCGTAGGTACCGGGGTAGAATCACCCCTCCACTTT. This translates into CASSVGTGVESPLHF. The rearrangement uses TRBV9 and TRBJ1-6; D gene unclear. CDR3 length: 15 residues. Per the germline V gene, CDR1 is SGDLS and CDR2 is YYNGEE. Trimming took off 0 bases at V and 10 bases at J, with 14 bases between the two ends.

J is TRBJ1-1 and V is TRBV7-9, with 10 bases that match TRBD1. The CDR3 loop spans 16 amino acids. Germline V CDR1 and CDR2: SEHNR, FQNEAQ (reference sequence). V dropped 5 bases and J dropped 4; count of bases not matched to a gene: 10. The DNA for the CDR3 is TGTGCCAGCAGCCCGGGGACAGGGGAATTGGGCACTGAAGCTTTCTTT. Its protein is CASSPGTGELGTEAFF.

The CDR3: CAWSVDPRVGQPQHF. The CDR3 nucleotides are TGTGCCTGGAGTGTAGACCCTCGGGTTGGTCAGCCCCAGCATTTT. This chain joins TRBV30 and TRBJ1-5; no clear D. Trimming took 0 bases from V and 6 from J, leaving 15 bases between them. Per germline, CDR1 GTSNPN and CDR2 SVGIG (reference sequence). CDR3 length equals 15 residues.

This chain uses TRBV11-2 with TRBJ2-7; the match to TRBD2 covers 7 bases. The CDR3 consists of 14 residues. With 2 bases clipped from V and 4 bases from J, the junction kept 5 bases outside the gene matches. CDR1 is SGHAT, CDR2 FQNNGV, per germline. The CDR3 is CASSLTSEPYEQYF. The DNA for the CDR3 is TGTGCCAGCAGCTTAACTAGCGAGCCTTACGAGCAGTACTTC.

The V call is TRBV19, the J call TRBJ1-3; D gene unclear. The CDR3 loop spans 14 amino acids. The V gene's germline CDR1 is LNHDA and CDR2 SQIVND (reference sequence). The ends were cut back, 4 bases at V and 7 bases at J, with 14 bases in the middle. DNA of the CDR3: TGTGCCAGTAGTACCGGACCGGCCGCCAACACCATATATTTT. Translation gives CASSTGPAANTIYF.

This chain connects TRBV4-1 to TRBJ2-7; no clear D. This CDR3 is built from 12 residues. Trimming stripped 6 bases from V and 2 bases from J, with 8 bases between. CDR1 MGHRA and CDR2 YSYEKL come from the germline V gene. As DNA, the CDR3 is TGCGCCAGCAGGGCAGAAACCTACGAGCAGTACTTC. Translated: CASRAETYEQYF.

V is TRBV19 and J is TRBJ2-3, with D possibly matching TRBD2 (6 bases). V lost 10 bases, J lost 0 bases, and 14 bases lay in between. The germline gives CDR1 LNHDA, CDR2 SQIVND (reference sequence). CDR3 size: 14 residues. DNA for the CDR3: TGTGCCACCAAACCGACTAGAAGCACAGATACGCAGTATTTT. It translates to CATKPTRSTDTQYF.

The chain's CDR3 is CASSIRNSGNTIYF. CDR3 DNA: TGTGCCAGTAGTATACGGAACTCTGGAAACACCATATATTTT. The gene calls are TRBV19 and TRBJ1-3, with D uncertain. V lost 2 bases, J lost 0 bases, and 5 bases lay in between. CDR1 is LNHDA, CDR2 SQIVND, per germline (reference sequence). The CDR3 sequence is 14 residues long.

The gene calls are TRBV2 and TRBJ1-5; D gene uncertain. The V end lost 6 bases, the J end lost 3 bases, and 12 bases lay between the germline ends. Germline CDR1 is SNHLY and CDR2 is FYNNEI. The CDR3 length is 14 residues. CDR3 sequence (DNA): TGTGCCAGCAGAGACGACGGATTCAATCAGCCCCAGCATTTT. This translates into CASRDDGFNQPQHF. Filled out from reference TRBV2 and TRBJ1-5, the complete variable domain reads EPEVTQTPSHQVTQMGQEVILRCVPISNHLYFYWYRQILGQKVEFLVSFYNNEISEKSEIFDDQFSVERPDGSNFTLKIRSTKLEDSAMYFCASRDDGFNQPQHFGDGTRLSIL.

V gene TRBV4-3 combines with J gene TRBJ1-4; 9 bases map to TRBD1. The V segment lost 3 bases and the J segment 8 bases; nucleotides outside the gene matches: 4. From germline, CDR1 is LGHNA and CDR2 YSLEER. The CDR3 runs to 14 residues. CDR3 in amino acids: CASSQGTGPEKLFF. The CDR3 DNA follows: TGCGCCAGCAGCCAGGGGACAGGGCCAGAAAAACTGTTTTTT.

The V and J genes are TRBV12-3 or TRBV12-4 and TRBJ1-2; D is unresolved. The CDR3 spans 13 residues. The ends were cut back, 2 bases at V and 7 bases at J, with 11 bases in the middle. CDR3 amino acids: CASSLLRESGYTF. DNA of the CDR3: TGTGCCAGCAGTTTATTGCGGGAGAGTGGCTACACCTTC.

The CDR3 region is CASSEFGQDRDDGYTF. CDR3 bases: TGTGCCAGCAGTGAATTTGGTCAGGACAGGGACGATGGCTACACCTTC. This rearrangement joins TRBV25-1 to TRBJ1-2, with 8 bases matching TRBD1. CDR3 size: 16 residues. V lost 1 base, J lost 6 bases, and 10 bases stayed unmatched. Germline lookup yields CDR1 MGHDK and CDR2 SYGVNS.

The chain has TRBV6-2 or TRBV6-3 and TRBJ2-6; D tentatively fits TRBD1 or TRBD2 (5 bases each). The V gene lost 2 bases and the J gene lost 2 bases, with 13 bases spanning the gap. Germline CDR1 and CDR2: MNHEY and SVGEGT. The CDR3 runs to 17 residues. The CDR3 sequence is CASSYAPGTAGANVLTF. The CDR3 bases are TGTGCCAGCAGTTACGCGCCAGGGACGGCTGGGGCCAACGTCCTGACTTTC.

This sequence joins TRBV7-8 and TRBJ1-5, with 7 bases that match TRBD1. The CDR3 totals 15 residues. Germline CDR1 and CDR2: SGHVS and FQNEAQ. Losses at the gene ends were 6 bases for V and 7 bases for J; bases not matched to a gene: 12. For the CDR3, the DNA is TGTGCCAGCAGTATCTTAGGGGGCGTAGGGCAGCCCCAGCATTTT. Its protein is CASSILGGVGQPQHF.

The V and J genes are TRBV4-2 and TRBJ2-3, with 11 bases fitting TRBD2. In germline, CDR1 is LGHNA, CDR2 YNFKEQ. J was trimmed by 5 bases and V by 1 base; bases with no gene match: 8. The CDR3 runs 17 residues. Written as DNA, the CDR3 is TGTGCCAGCAGCCAAGGGCTAGCGGGGGGCAGAGTAGATACGCAGTATTTT. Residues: CASSQGLAGGRVDTQYF.

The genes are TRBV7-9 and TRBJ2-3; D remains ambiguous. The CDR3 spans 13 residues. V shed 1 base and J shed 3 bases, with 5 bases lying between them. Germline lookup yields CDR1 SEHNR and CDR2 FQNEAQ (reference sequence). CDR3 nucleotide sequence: TGTGCCAGCAGCTTAGTCGGGACAGATACGCAGTATTTT. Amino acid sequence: CASSLVGTDTQYF. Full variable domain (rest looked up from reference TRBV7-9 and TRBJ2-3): DTGVSQNPRHKITKRGQNVTFRCDPISEHNRLYWYRQTLGQGPEFLTYFQNEAQLEKSRLLSDRFSAERPKGSFSTLEIQRTEQGDSAMYLCASSLVGTDTQYFGPGTRLTVL.

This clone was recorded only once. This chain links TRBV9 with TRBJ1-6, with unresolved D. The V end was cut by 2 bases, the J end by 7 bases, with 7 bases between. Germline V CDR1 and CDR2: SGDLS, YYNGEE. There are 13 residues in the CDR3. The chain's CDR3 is CASSVRWNSPLHF. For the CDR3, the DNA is TGTGCCAGCAGCGTTCGGTGGAATTCACCCCTCCACTTT.